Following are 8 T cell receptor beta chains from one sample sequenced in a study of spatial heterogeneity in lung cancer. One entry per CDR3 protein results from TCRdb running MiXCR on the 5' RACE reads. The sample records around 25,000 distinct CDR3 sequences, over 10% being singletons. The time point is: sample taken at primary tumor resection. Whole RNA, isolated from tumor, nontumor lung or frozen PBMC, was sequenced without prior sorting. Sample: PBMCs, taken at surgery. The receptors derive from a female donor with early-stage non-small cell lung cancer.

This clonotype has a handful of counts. DNA for the CDR3: TGTGCCAGCAGCCCCTCCGTAGCGGGGGCCCTTTTTGGTTCAGATACGCAGTATTTT. Residues: CASSPSVAGALFGSDTQYF. The V gene is TRBV3-1, the J gene TRBJ2-3; 9 bases fit TRBD2. This CDR3 contains 19 residues. V was pared by 4 bases and J by 4 bases, with 18 bases of the junction left unmatched. Per the germline V gene, CDR1 is LGHDT and CDR2 is YNNKEL (reference sequence).

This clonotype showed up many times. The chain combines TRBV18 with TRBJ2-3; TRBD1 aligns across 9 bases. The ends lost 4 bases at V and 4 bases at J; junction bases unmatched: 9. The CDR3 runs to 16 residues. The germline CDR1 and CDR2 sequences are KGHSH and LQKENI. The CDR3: CASSRYSGTGSDTQYF. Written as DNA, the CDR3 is TGTGCCAGCTCACGGTACTCCGGGACAGGGTCAGATACGCAGTATTTT.

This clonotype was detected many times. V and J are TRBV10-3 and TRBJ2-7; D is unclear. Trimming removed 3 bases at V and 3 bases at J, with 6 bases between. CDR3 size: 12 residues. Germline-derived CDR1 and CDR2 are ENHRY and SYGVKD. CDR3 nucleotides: TGTGCCATCAGTGACTCAGGCTACGAGCAGTACGTC. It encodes CAISDSGYEQYV.

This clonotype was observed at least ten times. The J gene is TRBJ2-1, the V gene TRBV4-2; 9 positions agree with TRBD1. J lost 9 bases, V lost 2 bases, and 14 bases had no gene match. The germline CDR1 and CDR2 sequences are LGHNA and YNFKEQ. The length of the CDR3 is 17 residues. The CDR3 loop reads CASSQTKTGGEVGEQFF. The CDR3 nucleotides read TGTGCCAGCAGCCAAACCAAGACAGGGGGGGAGGTTGGTGAGCAGTTCTTC.

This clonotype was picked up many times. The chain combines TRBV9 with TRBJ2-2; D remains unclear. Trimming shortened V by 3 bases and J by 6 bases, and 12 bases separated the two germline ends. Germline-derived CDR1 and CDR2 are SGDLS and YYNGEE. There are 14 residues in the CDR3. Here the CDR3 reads CASSAANGPGELFF. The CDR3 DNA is TGTGCCAGCAGCGCCGCCAATGGGCCCGGGGAGCTGTTTTTT.

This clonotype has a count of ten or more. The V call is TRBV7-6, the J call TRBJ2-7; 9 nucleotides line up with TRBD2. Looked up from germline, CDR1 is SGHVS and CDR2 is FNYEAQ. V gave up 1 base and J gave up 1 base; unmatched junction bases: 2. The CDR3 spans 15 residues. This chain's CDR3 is CASSLDTSGSYEQYF. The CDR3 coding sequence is TGTGCCAGCAGCTTAGATACTAGCGGGTCCTACGAGCAGTACTTC.

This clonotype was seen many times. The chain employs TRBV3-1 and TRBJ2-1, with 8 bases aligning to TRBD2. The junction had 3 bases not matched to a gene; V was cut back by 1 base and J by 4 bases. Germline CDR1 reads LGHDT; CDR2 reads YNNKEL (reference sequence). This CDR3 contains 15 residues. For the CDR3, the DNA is TGTGCCAGCAGCCAAGTTGCGGGAGGTTACAATGAGCAGTTCTTC. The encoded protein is CASSQVAGGYNEQFF.

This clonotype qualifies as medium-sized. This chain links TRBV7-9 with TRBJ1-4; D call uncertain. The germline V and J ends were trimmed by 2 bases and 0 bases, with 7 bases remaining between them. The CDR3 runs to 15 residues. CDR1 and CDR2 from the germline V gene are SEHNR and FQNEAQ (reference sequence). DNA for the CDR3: TGTGCCAGCAGCTTACCCCAATCAACTAATGAAAAACTGTTTTTT. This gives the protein CASSLPQSTNEKLFF.